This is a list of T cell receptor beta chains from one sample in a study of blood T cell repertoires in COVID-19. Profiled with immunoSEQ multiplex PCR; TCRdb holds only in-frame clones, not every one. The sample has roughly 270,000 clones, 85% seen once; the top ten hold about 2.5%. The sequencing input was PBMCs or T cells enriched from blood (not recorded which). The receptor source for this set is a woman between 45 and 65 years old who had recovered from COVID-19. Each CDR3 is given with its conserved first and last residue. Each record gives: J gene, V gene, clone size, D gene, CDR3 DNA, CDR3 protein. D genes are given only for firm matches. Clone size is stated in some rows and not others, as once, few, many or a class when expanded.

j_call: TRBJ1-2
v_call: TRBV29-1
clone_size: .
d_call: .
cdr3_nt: TGCAGCGCGTGGGGGGGCCAGGGGAACTATGGCTACACCTTC
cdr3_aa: CSAWGGQGNYGYTF

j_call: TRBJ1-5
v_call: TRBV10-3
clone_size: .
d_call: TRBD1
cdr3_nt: TGTGCCATCGGAGGACAGGAAGCCCAGCCCCAGCATTTT
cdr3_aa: CAIGGQEAQPQHF

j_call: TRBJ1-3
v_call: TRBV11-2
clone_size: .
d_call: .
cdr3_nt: TGTGCCAGCAGCTTAGACCCCGGGGGGACGAGAAACACCATATATTTT
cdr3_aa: CASSLDPGGTRNTIYF

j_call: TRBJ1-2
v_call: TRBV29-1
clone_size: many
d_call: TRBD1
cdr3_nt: TGCAGCGTTGTACAGGGGAGTGAGAGTGGCTACACCTTC
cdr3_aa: CSVVQGSESGYTF

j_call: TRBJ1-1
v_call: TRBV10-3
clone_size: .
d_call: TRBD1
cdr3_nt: TGTGCCATCAGTGAGGCTAACAGGGGGCGAACTGAAGCTTTCTTT
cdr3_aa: CAISEANRGRTEAFF

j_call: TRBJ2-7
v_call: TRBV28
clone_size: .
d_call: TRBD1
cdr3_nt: TGTGCCAGCAGCCTATCTTTGGGACAGCGTCCTTTTTCCTACGAGCAGTACTTC
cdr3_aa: CASSLSLGQRPFSYEQYF

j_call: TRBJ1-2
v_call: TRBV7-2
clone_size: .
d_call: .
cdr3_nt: TGTGCCAGCAGCTTAACCTCCTCCGGGGACTATGGCTACACCTTC
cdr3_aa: CASSLTSSGDYGYTF

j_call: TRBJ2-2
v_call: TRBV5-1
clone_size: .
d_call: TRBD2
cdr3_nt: TGCGCCAGCAGCTGGGGGACTAGCGGGACCGGGGAGCTGTTTTTT
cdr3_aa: CASSWGTSGTGELFF

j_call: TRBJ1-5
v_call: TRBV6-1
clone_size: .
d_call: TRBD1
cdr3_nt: TGTGCCAGCAGTGATTCAGGGGGCAATACCCAGCATTTT
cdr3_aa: CASSDSGGNTQHF

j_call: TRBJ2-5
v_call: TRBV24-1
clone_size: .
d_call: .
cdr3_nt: TGTGCCACCAGTCAGGGCCCAGAGACCCAGTACTTC
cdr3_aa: CATSQGPETQYF

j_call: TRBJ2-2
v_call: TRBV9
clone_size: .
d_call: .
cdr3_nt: TGTGCCAGCAGCTCACCAGTGAACACCGGGGAGCTGTTTTTT
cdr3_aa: CASSSPVNTGELFF

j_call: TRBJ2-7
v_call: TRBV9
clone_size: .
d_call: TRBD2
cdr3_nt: TGTGCCAGCAGCGTGACTAGCAGTGGGGGTGAGCAGTACTTC
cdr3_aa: CASSVTSSGGEQYF

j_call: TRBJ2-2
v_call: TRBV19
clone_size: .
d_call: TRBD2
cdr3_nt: TGTGCCAGTAGTCCTCGGACTAGCCTTAACACCGGGGAGCTGTTTTTT
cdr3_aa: CASSPRTSLNTGELFF

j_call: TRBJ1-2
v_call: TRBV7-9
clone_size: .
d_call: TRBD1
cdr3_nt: TGTGCCAGCAGCCTGTGGACAGGGATCTATGGCTACACCTTC
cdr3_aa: CASSLWTGIYGYTF

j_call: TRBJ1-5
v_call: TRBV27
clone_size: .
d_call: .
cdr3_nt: TGTGCCAGCAGTTCCCTAAATCAGCCCCAGCATTTT
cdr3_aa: CASSSLNQPQHF

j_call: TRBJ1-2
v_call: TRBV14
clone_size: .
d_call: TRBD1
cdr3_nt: TGTGCCAGCAGCCTAACAGGGGATGGCTACACCTTC
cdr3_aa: CASSLTGDGYTF

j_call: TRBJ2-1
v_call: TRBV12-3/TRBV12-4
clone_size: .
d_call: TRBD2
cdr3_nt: TGTGCCAGCAGCGGACTGGGAGGGCATGAGCAGTTCTTC
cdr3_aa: CASSGLGGHEQFF

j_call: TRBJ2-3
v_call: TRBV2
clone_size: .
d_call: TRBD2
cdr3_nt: TGTGCCAGCAGACGGGGGGCAGATACGCAGTATTTT
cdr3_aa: CASRRGADTQYF

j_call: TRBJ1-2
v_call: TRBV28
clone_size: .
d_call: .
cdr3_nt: TGTGCCAGCAGTCATTTATCCCACGGCACCTTC
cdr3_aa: CASSHLSHGTF

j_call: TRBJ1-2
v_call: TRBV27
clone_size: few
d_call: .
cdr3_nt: TGTGCCAGCAGTTACAGACAGACGTCAAAGAACTATGGCTACACCTTC
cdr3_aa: CASSYRQTSKNYGYTF

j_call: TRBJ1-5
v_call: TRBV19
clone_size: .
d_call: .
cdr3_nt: TGTGCCAGTAGTATCCCGACAGGAATCTATAGCAATCAGCCCCAGCATTTT
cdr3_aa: CASSIPTGIYSNQPQHF

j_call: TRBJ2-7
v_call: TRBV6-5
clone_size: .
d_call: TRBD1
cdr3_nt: TGTGCCAGCAGGGCCGGGACAGGGGTTATTGGCGAGCAGTACTTC
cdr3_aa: CASRAGTGVIGEQYF

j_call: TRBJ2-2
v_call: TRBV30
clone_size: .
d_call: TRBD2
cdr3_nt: TGTGCCTGGAAAGGCGGGGGGCGTACCGGGGAGCTGTTTTTT
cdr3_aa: CAWKGGGRTGELFF

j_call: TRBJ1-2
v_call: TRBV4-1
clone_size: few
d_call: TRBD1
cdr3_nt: TGCGCCAGCAGCCTAGAACCCGACAGGGTCGGCTATGGCTACACCTTC
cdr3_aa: CASSLEPDRVGYGYTF

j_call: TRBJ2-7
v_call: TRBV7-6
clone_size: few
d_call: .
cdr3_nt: TGTGCCAGCAGCCTAACAACAGGGTCCGAGCAGTACTTC
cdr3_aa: CASSLTTGSEQYF

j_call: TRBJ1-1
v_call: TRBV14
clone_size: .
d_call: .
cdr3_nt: TGTGCCAGCAGCCACCATCTCGGTTCCGTTCCTAACACTGAAGCTTTCTTT
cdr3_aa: CASSHHLGSVPNTEAFF

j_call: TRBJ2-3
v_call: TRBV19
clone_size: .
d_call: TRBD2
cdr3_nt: TGTGCCAGTAGTTTACTAGCGGGGGGGCCGAATACGCAGTATTTT
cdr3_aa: CASSLLAGGPNTQYF

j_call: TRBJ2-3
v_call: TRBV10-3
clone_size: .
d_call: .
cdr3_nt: TGTGCCATCAGGGCCGGGACTAGCACAGATACGCAGTATTTT
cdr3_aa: CAIRAGTSTDTQYF

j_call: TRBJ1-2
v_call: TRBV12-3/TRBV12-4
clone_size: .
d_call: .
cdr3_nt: TGTGCCAGCAGTTCGGCGGGTGGCTACACCTTC
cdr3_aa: CASSSAGGYTF

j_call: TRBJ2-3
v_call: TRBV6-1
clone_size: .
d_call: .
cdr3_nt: TGTGCCAGCAGTGATGGCAGGGGGGACACAGATACGCAGTATTTT
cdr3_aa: CASSDGRGDTDTQYF

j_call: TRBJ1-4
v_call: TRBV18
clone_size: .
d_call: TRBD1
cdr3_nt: TGTGCCAGCTCACCGCAAGGGACAGGAAAACTGTTTTTT
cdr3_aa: CASSPQGTGKLFF

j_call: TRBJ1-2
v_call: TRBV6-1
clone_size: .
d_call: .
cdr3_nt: TGTGCCAGCAGTGAAGCGCCAGCAGGTATCTATGGCTACACCTTC
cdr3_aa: CASSEAPAGIYGYTF

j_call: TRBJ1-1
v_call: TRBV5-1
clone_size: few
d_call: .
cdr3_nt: TGCGCCAGCAGGTCGTCATTTGAGACTGAAGCTTTCTTT
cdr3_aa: CASRSSFETEAFF

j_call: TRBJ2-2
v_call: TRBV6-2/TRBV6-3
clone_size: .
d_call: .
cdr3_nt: TGTGCCAGCAGTTACGCGGACACTAACACCGGGGAGCTGTTTTTT
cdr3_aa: CASSYADTNTGELFF

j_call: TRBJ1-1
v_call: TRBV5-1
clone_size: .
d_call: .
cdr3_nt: TGCGCCAGCAGACTTCAGGAGAACACTGAAGCTTTCTTT
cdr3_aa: CASRLQENTEAFF

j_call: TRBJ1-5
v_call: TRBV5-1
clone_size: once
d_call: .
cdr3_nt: TGCGCCAGCAGCTTGGACGGTTACAATCAGCCCCAGCATTTT
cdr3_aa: CASSLDGYNQPQHF

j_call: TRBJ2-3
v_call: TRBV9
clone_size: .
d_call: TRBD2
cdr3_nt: TGTGCCAGCAGCGTAGCACTAGCGGGGGCCACAGATACGCAGTATTTT
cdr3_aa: CASSVALAGATDTQYF

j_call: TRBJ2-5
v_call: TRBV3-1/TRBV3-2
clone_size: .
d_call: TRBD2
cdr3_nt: TGTGCCAGCAGCCCGAGCCGGACTAGCGGCGGGGAGACCCAGTACTTC
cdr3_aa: CASSPSRTSGGETQYF

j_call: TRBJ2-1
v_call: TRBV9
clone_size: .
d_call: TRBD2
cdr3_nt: TGTGCCAGCAGCGTTCTAGCGGGAGCCTACAATGAGCAGTTCTTC
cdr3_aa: CASSVLAGAYNEQFF

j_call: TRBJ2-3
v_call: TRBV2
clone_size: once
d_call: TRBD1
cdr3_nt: TGTGCCAGCAGGAACAGGGGGGATACGCAGTATTTT
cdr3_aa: CASRNRGDTQYF

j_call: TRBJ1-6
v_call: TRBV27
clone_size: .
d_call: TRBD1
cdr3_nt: TGTGCCAGCAGTTTATCGACAGGGTCCAATTCACCCCTCCACTTT
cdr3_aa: CASSLSTGSNSPLHF

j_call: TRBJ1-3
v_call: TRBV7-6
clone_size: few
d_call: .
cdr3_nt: TGTGCCAGCAGCTCTCCCGACTTCGACTCTGGAAACACCATATATTTT
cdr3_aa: CASSSPDFDSGNTIYF

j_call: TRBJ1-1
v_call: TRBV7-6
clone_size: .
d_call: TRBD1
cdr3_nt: TGTGCCAGCAGCTTAGATGACAGGGGAGGGACTGAAGCTTTCTTT
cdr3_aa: CASSLDDRGGTEAFF

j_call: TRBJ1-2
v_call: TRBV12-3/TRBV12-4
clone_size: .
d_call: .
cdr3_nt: TGTGCCAGCAGTCTACAGGGCTATGGCTACACCTTC
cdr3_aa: CASSLQGYGYTF

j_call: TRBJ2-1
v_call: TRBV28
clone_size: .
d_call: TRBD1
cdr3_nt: TGTGCCAGCAGTTCCCACAGGGGCTACAATGAGCAGTTCTTC
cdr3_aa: CASSSHRGYNEQFF

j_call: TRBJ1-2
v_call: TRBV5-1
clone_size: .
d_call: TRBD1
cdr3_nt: TGCGCCAGCAGCTTGGACAGGGGGCTTTTTGATGGCTACACCTTC
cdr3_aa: CASSLDRGLFDGYTF

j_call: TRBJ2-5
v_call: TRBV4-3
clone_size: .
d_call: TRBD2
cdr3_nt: TGCGCCAGCAGCCAGGGACTAGCGGCAGGGGAGACCCAGTACTTC
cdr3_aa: CASSQGLAAGETQYF

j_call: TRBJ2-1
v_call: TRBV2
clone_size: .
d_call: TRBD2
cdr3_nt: TGTGCCAGCGTCAAGACTAGCGGTTTCAATGAGCAGTTCTTC
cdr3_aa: CASVKTSGFNEQFF

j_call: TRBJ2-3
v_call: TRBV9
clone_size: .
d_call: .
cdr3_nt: TGTGCCAGCAGCGTAGCCCTTAGCACAGATACGCAGTATTTT
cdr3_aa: CASSVALSTDTQYF

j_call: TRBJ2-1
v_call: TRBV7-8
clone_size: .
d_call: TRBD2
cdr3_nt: TGTGCCAGCAGCTTAGCGCTGTGGGGGGGACTCTACAATGAGCAGTTCTTC
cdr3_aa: CASSLALWGGLYNEQFF

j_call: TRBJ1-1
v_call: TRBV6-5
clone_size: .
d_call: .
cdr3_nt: TGTGCCAGCCAAGGACTCATGAACACTGAAGCTTTCTTT
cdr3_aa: CASQGLMNTEAFF

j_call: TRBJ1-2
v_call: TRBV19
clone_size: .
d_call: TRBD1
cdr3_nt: TGTGCCAGTAGTACCGACAGGGGCGGCTATGGCTACACCTTC
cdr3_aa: CASSTDRGGYGYTF

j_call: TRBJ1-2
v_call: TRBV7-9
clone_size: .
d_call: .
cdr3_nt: TGTGCCAGCAGGTTTCTAAATAAGTGGGCCCCAGTGCCGGGCTACACCTTC
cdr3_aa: CASRFLNKWAPVPGYTF

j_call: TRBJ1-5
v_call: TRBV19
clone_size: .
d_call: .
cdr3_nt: TGTGCCAGCGCAGGGGTTGGTTATAGCAATCAGCCCCAGCATTTT
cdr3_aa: CASAGVGYSNQPQHF